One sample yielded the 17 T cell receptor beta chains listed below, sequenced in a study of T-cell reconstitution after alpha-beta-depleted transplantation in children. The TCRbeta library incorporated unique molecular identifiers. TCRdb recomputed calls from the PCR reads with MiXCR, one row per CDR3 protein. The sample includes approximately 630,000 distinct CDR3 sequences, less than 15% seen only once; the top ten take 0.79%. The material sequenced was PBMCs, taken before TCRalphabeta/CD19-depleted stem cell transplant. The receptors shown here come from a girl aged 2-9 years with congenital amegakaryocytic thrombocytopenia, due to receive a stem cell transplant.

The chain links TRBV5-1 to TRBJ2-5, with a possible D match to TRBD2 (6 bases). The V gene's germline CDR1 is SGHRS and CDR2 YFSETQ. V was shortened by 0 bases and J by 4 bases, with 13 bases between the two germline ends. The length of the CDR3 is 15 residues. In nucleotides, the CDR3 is TGCGCCAGCAGCTTGGGACTAGTGGAAGGAGAGACCCAGTACTTC. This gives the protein CASSLGLVEGETQYF.

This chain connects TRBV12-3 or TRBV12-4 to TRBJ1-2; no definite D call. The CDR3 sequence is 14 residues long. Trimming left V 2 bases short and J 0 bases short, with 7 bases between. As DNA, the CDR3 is TGTGCCAGCAGTTTACGCAGGACTAACTATGGCTACACCTTC. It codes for CASSLRRTNYGYTF.

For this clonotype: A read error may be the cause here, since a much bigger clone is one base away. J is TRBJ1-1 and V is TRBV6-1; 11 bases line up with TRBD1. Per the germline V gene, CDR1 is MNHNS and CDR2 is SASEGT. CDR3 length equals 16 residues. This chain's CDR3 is CASSEGQGAWDTEALF. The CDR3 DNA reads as TGTGCCAGCAGCGAAGGACAGGGGGCGTGGGACACTGAAGCTCTCTTT.

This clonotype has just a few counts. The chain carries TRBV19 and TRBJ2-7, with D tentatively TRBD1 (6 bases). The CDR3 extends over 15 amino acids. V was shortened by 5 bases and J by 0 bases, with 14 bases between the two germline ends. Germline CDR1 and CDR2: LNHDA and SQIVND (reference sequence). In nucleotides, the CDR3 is TGTGCCAGTAGTCCGACAGGACGGAGCTCCTACGAGCAGTACTTC. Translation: CASSPTGRSSYEQYF.

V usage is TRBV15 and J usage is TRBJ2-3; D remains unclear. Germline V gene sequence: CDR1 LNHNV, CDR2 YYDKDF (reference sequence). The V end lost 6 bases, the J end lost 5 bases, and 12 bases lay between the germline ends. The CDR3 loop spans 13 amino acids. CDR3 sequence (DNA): TGTGCCACCAGAGGTCTGGCGGAAGATACGCAGTATTTT. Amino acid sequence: CATRGLAEDTQYF.

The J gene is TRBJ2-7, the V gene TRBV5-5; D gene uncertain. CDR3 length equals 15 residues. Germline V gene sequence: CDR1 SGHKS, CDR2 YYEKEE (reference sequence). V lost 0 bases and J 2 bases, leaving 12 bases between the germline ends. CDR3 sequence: CASSLAVGFPYEQYF. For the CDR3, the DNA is TGTGCCAGCAGCTTGGCCGTAGGATTCCCCTACGAGCAGTACTTC. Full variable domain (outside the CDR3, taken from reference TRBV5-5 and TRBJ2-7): DAGVTQSPTHLIKTRGQQVTLRCSPISGHKSVSWYQQVLGQGPQFIFQYYEKEERGRGNFPDRFSARQFPNYSSELNVNALLLGDSALYLCASSLAVGFPYEQYFGPGTRLTVT.

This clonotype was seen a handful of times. The CDR3: CAISEPGLTDTQYF. The CDR3 coding sequence is TGTGCCATCAGTGAGCCGGGACTGACAGATACGCAGTATTTT. The chain couples TRBV10-3 to TRBJ2-3, with a possible D match to TRBD2 (6 bases). Germline V gives CDR1 ENHRY, CDR2 SYGVKD. The CDR3 covers 14 residues. Trimming took off 2 bases at V and 3 bases at J, with 9 bases between the two ends.

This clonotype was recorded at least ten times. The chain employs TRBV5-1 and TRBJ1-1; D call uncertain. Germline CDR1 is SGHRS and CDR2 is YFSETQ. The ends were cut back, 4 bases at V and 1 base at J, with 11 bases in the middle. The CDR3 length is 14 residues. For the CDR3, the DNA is TGCGCCAGCAGCCCCCTGGACTCGAACACTGAAGCTTTCTTT. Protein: CASSPLDSNTEAFF.

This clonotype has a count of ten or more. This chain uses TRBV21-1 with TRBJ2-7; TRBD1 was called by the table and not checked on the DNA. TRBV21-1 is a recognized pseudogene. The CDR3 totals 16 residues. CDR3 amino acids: CASSKIDRGLSYEQYF. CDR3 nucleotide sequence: TGTGCCAGCAGCAAAATTGACAGGGGGCTCTCCTACGAGCAGTACTTC.

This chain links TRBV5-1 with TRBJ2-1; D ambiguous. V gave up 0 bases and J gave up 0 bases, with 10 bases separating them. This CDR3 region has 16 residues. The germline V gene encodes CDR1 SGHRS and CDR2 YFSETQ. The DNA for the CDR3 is TGCGCCAGCAGCTTGGCGGGCTCTCACTCCTACAATGAGCAGTTCTTC. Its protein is CASSLAGSHSYNEQFF.

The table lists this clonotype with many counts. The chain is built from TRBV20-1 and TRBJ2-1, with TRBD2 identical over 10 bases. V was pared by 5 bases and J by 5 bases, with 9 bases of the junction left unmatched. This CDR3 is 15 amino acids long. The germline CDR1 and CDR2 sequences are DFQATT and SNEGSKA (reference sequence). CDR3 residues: CSAQNGGLADNEQFF. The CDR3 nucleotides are TGCAGTGCTCAAAACGGCGGACTAGCGGACAATGAGCAGTTCTTC.

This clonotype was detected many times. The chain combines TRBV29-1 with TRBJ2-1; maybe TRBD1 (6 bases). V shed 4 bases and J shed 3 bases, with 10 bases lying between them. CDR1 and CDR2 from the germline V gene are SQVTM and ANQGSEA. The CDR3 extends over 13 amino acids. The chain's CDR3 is CSVARDNYNEQFF. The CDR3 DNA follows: TGCAGCGTTGCGAGGGACAACTACAATGAGCAGTTCTTC.

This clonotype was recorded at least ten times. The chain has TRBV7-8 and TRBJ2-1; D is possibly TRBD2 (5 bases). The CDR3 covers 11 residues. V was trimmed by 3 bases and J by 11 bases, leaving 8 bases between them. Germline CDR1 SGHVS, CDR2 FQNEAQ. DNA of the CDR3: TGTGCCAGCAGCTTTGGGAGTCAGCAGTTCTTC. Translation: CASSFGSQQFF.

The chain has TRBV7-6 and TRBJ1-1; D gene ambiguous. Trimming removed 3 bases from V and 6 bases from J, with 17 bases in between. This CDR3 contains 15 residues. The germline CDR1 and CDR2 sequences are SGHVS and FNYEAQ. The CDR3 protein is CASSLGLSPAAEAFF. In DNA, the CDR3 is TGTGCCAGCAGCTTGGGTCTGAGCCCCGCTGCTGAAGCTTTCTTT.

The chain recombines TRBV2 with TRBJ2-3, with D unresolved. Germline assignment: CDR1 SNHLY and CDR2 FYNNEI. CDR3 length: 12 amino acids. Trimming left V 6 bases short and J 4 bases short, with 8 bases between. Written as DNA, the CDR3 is TGTGCCAGCAGCGGCGCGTCAGATACGCAGTATTTT. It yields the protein CASSGASDTQYF.

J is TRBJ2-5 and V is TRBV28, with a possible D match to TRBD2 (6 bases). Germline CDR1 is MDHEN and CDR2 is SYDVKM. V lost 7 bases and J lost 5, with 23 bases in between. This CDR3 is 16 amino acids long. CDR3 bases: TGTGCCAGCATTCGGGATGGACTACACGGGATCGAGACCCAGTACTTC. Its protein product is CASIRDGLHGIETQYF.

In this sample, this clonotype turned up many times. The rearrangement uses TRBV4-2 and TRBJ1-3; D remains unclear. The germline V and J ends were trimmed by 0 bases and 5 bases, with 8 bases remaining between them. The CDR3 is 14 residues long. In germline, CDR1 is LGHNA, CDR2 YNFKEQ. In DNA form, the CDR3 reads TGTGCCAGCAGCCAAGATGTGGGGAGAAACACCATATATTTT. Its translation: CASSQDVGRNTIYF.